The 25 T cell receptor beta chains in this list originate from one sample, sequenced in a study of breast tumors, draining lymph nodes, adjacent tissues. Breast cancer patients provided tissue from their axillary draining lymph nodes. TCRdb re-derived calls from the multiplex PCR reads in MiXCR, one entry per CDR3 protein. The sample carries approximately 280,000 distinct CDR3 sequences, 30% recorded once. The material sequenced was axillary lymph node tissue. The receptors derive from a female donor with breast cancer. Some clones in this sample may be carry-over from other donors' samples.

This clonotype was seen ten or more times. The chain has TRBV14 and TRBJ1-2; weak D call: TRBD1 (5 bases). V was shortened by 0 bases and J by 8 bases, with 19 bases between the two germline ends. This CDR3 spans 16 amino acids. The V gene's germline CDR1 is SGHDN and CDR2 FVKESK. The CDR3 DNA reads TGTGCCAGCAGCCAAGATCCCGCCAGGGCAAGGTGGGGCTACACCTTC. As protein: CASSQDPARARWGYTF. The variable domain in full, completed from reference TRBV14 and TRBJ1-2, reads EAGVTQFPSHSVIEKGQTVTLRCDPISGHDNLYWYRRVMGKEIKFLLHFVKESKQDESGMPNNRFLAERTGGTYSTLKVQPAELEDSGVYFCASSQDPARARWGYTFGSGTRLTVV.

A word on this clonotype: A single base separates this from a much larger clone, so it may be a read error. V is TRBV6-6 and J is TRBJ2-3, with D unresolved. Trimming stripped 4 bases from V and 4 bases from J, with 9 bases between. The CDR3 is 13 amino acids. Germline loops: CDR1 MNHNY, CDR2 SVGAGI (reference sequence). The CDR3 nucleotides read TGTGCCAGCAGTTGTGCGGCCGCAGATACGCAGTATTTT. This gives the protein CASSCAAADTQYF.

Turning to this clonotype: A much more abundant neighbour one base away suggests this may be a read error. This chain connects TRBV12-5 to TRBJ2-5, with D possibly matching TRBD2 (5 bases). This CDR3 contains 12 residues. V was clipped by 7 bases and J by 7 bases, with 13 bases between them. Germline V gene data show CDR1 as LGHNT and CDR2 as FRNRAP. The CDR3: CASAGGRGTQYF. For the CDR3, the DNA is TGTGCTAGTGCCGGAGGCCGGGGGACCCAGTACTTC.

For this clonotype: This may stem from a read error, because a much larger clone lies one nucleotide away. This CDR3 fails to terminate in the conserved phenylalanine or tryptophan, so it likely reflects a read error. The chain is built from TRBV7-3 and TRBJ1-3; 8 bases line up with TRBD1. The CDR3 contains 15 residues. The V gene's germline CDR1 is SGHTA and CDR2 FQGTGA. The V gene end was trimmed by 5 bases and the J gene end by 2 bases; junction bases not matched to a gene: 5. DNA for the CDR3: TGTGCCAGCAGCGCAGGGGGCGTCCCTGGAAACACCATATATCTT. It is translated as CASSAGGVPGNTIYL.

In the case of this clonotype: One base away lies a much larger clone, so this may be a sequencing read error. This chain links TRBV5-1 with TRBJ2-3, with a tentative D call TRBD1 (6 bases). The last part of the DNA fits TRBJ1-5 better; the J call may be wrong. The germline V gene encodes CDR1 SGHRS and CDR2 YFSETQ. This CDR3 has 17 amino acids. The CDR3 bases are TGCGCCAGCAGCTATGCTAGCGGGAAAGGGGGATTGGATACGCAGCATTTT. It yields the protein CASSYASGKGGLDTQHF.

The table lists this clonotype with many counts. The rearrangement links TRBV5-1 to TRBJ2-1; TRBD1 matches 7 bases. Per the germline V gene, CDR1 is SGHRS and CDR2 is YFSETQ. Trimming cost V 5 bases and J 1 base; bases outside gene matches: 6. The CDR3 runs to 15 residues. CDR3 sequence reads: CASSTGAFSYNEQFF. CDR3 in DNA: TGCGCCAGCAGTACAGGGGCCTTTTCCTACAATGAGCAGTTCTTC.

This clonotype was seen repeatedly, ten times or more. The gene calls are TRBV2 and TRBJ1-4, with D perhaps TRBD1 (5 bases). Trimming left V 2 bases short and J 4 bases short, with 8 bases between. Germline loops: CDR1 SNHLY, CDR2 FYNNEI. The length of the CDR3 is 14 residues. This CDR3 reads CASSEQGGNEKLFF. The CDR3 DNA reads TGTGCCAGCAGTGAACAGGGAGGTAATGAAAAACTGTTTTTT.

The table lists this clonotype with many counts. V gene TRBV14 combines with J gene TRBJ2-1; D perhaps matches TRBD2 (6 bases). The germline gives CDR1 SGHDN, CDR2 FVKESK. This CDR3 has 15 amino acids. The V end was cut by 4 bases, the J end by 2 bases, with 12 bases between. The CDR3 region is CASSPQDYPYNEQFF. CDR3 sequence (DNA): TGTGCCAGCAGCCCCCAGGACTATCCCTACAATGAGCAGTTCTTC.

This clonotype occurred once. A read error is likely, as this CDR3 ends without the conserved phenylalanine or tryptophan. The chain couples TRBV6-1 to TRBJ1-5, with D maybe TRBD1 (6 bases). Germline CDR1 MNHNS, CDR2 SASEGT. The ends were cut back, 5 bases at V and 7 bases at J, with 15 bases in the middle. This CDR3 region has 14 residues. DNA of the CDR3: TGTGCCAGCAGTTATGTTACTCAGGGGCAGCCCCAGCATCTT. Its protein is CASSYVTQGQPQHL.

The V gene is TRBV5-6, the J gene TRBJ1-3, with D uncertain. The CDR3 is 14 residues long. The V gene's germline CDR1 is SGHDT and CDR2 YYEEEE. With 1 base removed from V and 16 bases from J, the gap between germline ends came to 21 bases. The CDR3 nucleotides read TGTGCCAGCAGCTTGTACGCCTCTGGAAACACCGTGTATTTT. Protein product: CASSLYASGNTVYF.

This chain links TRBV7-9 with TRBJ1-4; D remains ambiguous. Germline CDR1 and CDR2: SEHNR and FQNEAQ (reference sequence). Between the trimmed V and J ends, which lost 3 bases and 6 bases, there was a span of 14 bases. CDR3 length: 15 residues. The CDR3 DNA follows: TGTGCCAGCAGCTTGAGTTGCGGGCCTCATGAAAAACTGTTTTTT. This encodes CASSLSCGPHEKLFF.

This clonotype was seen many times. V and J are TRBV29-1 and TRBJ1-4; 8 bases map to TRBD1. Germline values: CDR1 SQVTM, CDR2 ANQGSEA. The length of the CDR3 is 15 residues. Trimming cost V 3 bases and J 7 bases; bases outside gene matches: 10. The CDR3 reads CSVDSGYGTGEKLFF. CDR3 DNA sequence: TGCAGCGTTGATAGCGGGTACGGGACAGGTGAAAAACTGTTTTTT.

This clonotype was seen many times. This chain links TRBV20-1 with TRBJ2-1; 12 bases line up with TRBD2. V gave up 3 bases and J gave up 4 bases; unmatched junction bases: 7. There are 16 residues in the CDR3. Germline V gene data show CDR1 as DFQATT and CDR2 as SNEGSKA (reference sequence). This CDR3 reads CSASQTSGSSYNEQFF. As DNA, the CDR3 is TGCAGTGCTAGCCAGACTAGCGGGAGTTCTTACAATGAGCAGTTCTTC.

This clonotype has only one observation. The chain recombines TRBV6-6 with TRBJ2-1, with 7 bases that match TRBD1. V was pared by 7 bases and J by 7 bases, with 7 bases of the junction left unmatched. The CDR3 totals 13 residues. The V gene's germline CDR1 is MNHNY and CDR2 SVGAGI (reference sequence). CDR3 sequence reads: CASNTGERNEQFF. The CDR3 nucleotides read TGTGCCAGCAATACAGGGGAGAGGAATGAGCAGTTCTTC.

In nucleotides, the CDR3 is TGTGCCAGCAGCTTCCCTGGCGGGAGAACGTCCTATGAGCAGTTCTTC. Translated, it gives CASSFPGGRTSYEQFF. The V call is TRBV11-3, the J call TRBJ2-1; 7 nucleotides line up with TRBD2. CDR3 length equals 16 residues. The V gene's germline CDR1 is SGHNT and CDR2 YENEEA. V was clipped by 3 bases and J by 8 bases; unmatched bases: 13.

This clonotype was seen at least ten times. CDR3 region: CSARGLGDFSNQPQHF. CDR3 nucleotides: TGCAGTGCTAGGGGGCTTGGGGACTTTAGCAATCAGCCCCAGCATTTT. J is TRBJ1-5 and V is TRBV20-1; maybe TRBD1 (5 bases). Trimming pared 3 bases from V and 0 bases from J, leaving 15 bases between. The V gene's germline CDR1 is DFQATT and CDR2 SNEGSKA (reference sequence). The length of the CDR3 is 16 residues.

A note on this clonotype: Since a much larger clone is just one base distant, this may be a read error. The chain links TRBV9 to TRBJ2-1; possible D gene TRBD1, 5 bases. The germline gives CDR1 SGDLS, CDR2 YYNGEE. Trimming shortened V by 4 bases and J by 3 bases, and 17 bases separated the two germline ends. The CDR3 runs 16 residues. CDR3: CASSPWSARDYNEQFF. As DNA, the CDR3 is TGTGCCAGCAGCCCTTGGAGCGCCAGGGACTACAATGAGCAGTTCTTC.

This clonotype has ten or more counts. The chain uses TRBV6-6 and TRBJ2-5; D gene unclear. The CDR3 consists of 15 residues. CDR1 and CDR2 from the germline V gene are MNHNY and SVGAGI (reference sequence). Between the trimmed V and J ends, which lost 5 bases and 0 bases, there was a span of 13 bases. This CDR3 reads CASSPGTHYQETQYF. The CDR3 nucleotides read TGTGCCAGCAGTCCAGGCACACACTACCAAGAGACCCAGTACTTC.

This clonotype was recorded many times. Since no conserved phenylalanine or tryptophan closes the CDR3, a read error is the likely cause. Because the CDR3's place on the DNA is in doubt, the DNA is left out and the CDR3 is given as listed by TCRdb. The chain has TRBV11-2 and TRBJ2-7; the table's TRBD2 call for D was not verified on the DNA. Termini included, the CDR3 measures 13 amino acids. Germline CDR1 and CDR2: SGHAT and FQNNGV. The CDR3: CASSLRVVAGVAP.

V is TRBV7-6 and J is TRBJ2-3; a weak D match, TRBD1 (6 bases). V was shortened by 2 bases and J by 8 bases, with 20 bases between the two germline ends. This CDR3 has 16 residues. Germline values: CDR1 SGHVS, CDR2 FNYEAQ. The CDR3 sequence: CASSLSGTVGGVTQYF. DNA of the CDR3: TGTGCCAGCAGCTTATCCGGTACAGTAGGGGGAGTTACGCAGTATTTT.

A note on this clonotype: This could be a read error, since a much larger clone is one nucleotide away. Written as DNA, the CDR3 is TGTGCCAGCAGCCGGGGCCAGGGGGCGTATGAGCAGCTCTTC. Translation: CASSRGQGAYEQLF. The chain recombines TRBV7-6 with TRBJ2-1, with TRBD1 matching over 8 bases. This CDR3 contains 14 residues. Germline V gene lookup returns CDR1 SGHVS and CDR2 FNYEAQ.

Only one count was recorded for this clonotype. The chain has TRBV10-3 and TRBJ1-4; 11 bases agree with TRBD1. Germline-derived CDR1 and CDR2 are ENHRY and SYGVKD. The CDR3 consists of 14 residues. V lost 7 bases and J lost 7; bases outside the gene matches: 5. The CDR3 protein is CAITGDRGGEKLFF. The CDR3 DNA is TGTGCCATCACCGGGGACAGGGGGGGTGAAAAACTGTTTTTT.

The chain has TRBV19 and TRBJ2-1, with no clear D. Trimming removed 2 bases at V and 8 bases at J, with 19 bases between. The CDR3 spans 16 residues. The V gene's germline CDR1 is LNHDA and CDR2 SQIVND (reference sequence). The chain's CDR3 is CASSIFWLGLQYEQFF. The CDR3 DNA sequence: TGTGCCAGTAGTATATTTTGGCTAGGTTTACAGTATGAGCAGTTCTTC.

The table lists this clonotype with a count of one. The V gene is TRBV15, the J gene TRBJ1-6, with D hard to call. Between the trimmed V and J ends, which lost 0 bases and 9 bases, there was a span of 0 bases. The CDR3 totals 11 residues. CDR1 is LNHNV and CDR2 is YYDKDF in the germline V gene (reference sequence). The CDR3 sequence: CATSRDSPLHF. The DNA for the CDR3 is TGTGCCACCAGCAGAGATTCACCCCTCCACTTT.

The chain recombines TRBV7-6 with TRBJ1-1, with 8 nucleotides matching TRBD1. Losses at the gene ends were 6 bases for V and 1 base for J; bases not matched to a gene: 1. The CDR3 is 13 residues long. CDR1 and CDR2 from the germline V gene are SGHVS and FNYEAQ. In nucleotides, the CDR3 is TGTGCCAGCAGTCAGGGGGCGAACACTGAAGCTTTCTTT. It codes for CASSQGANTEAFF. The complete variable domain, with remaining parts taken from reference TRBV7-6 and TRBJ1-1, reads GAGVSQSPRYKVTKRGQDVALRCDPISGHVSLYWYRQALGQGPEFLTYFNYEAQQDKSGLPNDRFSAERPEGSISTLTIQRTEQRDSAMYRCASSQGANTEAFFGQGTRLTVV.